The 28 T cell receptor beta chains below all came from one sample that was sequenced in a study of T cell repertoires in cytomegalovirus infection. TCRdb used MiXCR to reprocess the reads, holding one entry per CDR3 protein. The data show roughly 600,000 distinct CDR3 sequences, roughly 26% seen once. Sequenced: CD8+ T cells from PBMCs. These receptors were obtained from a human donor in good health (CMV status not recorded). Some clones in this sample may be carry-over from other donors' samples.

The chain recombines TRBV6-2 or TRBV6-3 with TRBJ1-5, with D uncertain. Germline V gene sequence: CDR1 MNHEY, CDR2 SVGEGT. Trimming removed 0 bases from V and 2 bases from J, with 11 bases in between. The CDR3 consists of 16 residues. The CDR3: CASSYSTGVGNQPQHF. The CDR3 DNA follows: TGTGCCAGCAGTTACTCGACTGGGGTCGGCAATCAGCCCCAGCATTTT.

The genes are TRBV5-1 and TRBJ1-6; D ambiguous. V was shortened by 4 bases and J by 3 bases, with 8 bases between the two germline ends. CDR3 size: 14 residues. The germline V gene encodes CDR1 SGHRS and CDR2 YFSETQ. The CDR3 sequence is CASSPEYYNSPLHF. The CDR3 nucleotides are TGCGCCAGCAGCCCGGAGTACTATAATTCACCCCTCCACTTT. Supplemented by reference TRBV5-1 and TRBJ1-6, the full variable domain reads KAGVTQTPRYLIKTRGQQVTLSCSPISGHRSVSWYQQTPGQGLQFLFEYFSETQRNKGNFPGRFSGRQFSNSRSEMNVSTLELGDSALYLCASSPEYYNSPLHFGNGTRLTVT.

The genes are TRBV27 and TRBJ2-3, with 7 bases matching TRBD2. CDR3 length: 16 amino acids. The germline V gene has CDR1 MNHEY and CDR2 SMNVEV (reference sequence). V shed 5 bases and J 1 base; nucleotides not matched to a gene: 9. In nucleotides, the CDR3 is TGTGCCAGCAGTCCGAGCGGCCTAGCGGGCACAGATACGCAGTATTTT. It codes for CASSPSGLAGTDTQYF.

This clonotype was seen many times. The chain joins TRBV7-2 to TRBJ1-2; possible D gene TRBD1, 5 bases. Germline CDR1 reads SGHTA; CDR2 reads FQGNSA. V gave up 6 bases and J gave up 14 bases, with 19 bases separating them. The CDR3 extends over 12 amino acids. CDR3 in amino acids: CASSPEHRRETF. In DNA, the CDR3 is TGTGCCAGCAGTCCAGAACACAGGAGAGAAACCTTC.

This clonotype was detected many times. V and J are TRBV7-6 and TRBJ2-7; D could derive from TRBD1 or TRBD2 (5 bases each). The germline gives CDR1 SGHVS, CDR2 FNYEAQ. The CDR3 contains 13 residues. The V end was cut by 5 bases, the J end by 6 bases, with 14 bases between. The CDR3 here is CASSPLEGFEQYF. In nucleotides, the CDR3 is TGTGCCAGCAGCCCCCTAGAGGGGTTCGAGCAGTACTTC. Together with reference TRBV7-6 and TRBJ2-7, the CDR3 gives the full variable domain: GAGVSQSPRYKVTKRGQDVALRCDPISGHVSLYWYRQALGQGPEFLTYFNYEAQQDKSGLPNDRFSAERPEGSISTLTIQRTEQRDSAMYRCASSPLEGFEQYFGPGTRLTVT.

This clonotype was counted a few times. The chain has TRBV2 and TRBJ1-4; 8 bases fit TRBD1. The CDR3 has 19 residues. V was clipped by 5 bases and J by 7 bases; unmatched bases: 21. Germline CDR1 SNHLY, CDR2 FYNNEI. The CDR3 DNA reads TGTGCCAGCAGTTCGATGGTGACGGACAGGGCAGTATTAACTGAAAAACTGTTTTTT. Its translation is CASSSMVTDRAVLTEKLFF.

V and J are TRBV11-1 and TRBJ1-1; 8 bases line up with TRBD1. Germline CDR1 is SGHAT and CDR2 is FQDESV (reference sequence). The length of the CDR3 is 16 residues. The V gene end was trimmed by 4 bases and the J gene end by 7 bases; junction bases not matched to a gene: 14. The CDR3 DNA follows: TGTGCCAGCAGCTACGACAGGGGCGGAGTGGTAGTTGAAGCTTTCTTT. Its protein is CASSYDRGGVVVEAFF.

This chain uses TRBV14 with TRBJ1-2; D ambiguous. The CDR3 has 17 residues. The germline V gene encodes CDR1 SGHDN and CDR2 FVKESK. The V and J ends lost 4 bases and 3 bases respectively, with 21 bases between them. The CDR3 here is CASSPRTVEPRYYGYTF. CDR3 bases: TGTGCCAGCAGCCCCAGGACCGTCGAGCCGAGATACTATGGCTACACCTTC.

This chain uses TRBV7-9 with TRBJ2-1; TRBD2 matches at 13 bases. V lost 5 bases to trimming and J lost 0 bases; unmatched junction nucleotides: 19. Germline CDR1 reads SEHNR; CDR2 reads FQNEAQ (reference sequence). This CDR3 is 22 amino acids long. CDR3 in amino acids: CASSRTSGGAHAALSSYNEQFF. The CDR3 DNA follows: TGTGCCAGCAGCAGAACTAGCGGGGGGGCCCATGCTGCGCTGAGCTCCTACAATGAGCAGTTCTTC.

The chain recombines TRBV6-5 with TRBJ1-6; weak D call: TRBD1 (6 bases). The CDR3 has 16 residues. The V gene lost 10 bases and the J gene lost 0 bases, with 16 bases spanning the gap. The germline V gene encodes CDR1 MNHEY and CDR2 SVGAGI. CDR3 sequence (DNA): TGTGCCAACAGGGTAGGGCTGAGCTCCTATAATTCACCCCTCCACTTT. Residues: CANRVGLSSYNSPLHF.

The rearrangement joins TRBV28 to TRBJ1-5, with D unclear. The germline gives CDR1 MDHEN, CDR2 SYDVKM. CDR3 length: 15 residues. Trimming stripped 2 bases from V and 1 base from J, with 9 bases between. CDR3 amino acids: CASSLVGQSNQPQHF. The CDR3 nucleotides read TGTGCCAGCAGTTTAGTCGGTCAGAGCAATCAGCCCCAGCATTTT.

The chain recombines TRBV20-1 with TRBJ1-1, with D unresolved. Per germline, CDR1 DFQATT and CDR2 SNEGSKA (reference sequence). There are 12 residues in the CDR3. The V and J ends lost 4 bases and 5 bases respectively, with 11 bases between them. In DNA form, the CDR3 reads TGCAGTGCTACGCCGTCTTGGACTGAAGCTTTCTTT. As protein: CSATPSWTEAFF.

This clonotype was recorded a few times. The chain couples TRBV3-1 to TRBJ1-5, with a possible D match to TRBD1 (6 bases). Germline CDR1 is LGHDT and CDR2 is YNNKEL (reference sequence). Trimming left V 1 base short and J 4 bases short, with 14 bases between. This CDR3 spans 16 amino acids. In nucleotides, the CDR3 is TGTGCCAGCAGCCAAGGGTTCGGACAGCGGAATCAGCCCCAGCATTTT. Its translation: CASSQGFGQRNQPQHF.

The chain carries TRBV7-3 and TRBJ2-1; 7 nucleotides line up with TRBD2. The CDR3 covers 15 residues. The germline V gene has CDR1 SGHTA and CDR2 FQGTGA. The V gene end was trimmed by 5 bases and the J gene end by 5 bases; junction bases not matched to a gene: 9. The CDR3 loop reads CASSTSGEYNNEQFF. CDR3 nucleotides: TGTGCCAGCAGCACGAGCGGGGAGTATAACAATGAGCAGTTCTTC. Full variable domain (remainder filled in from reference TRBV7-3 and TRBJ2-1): GAGVSQTPSNKVTEKGKYVELRCDPISGHTALYWYRQSLGQGPEFLIYFQGTGAADDSGLPNDRFFAVRPEGSVSTLKIQRTERGDSAVYLCASSTSGEYNNEQFFGPGTRLTVL.

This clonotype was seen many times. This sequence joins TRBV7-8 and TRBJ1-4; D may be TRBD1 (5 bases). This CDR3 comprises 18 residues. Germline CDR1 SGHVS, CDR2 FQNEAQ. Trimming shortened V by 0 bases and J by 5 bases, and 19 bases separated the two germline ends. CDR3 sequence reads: CASSLALPGRLRNEKLFF. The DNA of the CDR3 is TGTGCCAGCAGCTTAGCGTTACCAGGGAGGTTGAGAAATGAAAAACTGTTTTTT.

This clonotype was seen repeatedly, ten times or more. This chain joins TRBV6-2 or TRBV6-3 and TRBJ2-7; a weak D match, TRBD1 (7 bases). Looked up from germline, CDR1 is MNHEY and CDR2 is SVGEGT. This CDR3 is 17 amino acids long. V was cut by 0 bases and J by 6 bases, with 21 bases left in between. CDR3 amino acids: CASSYSTRDSGSLEQYV. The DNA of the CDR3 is TGTGCCAGCAGTTACTCGACAAGGGACAGCGGGTCCCTCGAGCAGTACGTC.

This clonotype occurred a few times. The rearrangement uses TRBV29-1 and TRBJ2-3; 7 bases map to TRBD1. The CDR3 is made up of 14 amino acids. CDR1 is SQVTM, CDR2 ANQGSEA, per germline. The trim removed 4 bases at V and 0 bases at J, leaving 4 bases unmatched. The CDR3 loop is CSVAGQSSTDTQYF. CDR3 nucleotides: TGCAGCGTTGCGGGACAGTCTAGCACAGATACGCAGTATTTT.

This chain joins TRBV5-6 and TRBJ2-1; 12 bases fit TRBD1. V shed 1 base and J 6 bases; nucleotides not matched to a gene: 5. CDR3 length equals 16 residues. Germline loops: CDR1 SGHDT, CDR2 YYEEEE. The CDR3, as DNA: TGTGCCAGCAGCTTGTACAGGGACAGGGGGCCCAATGAGCAGTTCTTC. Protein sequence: CASSLYRDRGPNEQFF.

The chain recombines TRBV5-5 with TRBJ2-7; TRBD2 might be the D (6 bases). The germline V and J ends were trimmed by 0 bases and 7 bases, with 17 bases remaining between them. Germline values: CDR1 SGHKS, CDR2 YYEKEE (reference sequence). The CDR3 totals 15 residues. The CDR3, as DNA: TGTGCCAGCAGCTTGGTGGGTAGCGGCCGTATGGAGCAGTACTTC. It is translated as CASSLVGSGRMEQYF.

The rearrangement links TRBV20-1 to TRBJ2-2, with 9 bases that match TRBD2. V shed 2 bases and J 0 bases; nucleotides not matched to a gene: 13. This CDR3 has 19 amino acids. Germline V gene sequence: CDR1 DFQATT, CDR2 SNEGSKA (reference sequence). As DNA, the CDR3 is TGCAGTGCTAGACCTCCACTAGCGGGTTTGAACGCGAACACCGGGGAGCTGTTTTTT. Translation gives CSARPPLAGLNANTGELFF.

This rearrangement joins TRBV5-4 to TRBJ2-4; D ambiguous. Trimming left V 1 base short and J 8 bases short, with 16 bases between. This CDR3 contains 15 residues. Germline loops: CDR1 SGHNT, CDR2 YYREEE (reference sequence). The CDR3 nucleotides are TGTGCCAGCAGCTTGATCCCGGCTAAAACCTACATTCAGTACTTC. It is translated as CASSLIPAKTYIQYF.

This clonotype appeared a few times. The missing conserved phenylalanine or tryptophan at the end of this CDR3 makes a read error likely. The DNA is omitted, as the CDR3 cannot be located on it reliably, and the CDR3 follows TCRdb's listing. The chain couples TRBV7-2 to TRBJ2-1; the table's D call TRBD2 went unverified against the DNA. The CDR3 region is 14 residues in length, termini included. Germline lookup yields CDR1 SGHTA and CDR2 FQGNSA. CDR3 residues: CASSLAGSGGAWLA.

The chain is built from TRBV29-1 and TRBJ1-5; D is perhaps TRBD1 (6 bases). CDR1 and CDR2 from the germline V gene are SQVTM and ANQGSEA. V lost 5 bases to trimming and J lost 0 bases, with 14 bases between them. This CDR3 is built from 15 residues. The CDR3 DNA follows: TGCAGCGTTACGAGACAGGAACATAGCAATCAGCCCCAGCATTTT. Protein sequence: CSVTRQEHSNQPQHF.

The CDR3 protein is CSARAPGLAGHPLTYEQYF. CDR3 bases: TGCAGTGCTAGGGCCCCGGGACTAGCGGGCCACCCTCTAACTTACGAGCAGTACTTC. The gene calls are TRBV20-1 and TRBJ2-7; 12 positions agree with TRBD2. Germline loops: CDR1 DFQATT, CDR2 SNEGSKA (reference sequence). The CDR3 extends over 19 amino acids. Losses at the gene ends were 3 bases for V and 4 bases for J; bases not matched to a gene: 19.

CDR3 in amino acids: CSADVGVSTDTQYF. The DNA for the CDR3 is TGCAGCGCCGACGTCGGGGTATCAACAGATACGCAGTATTTT. This sequence joins TRBV29-1 and TRBJ2-3; maybe TRBD2 (5 bases). Germline CDR1 is SQVTM and CDR2 is ANQGSEA. Trimming removed 7 bases at V and 3 bases at J, with 17 bases between. This CDR3 contains 14 residues.

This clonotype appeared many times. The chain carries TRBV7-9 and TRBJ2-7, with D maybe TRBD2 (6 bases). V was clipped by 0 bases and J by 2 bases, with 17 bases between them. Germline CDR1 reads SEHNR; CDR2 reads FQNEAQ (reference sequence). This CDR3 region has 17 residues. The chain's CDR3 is CASSLAAGGVQPYEQYF. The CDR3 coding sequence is TGTGCCAGCAGCTTAGCTGCTGGCGGGGTCCAACCCTACGAGCAGTACTTC.

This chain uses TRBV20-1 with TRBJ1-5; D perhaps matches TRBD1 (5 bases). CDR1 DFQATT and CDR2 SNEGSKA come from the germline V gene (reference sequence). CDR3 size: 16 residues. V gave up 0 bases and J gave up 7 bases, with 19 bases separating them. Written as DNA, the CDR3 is TGCAGTGCTAGAGATCTTAGGGGCCAGGCGGGGCAGCCCCAGCATTTT. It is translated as CSARDLRGQAGQPQHF.

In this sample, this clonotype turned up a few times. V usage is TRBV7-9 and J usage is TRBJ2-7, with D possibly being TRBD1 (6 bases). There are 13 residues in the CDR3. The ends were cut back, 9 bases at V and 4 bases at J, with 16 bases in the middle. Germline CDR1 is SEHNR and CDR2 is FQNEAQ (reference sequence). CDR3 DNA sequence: TGTGCCAGTATGCGGGCAGGGGATTACGAGCAGTACGTC. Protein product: CASMRAGDYEQYV.